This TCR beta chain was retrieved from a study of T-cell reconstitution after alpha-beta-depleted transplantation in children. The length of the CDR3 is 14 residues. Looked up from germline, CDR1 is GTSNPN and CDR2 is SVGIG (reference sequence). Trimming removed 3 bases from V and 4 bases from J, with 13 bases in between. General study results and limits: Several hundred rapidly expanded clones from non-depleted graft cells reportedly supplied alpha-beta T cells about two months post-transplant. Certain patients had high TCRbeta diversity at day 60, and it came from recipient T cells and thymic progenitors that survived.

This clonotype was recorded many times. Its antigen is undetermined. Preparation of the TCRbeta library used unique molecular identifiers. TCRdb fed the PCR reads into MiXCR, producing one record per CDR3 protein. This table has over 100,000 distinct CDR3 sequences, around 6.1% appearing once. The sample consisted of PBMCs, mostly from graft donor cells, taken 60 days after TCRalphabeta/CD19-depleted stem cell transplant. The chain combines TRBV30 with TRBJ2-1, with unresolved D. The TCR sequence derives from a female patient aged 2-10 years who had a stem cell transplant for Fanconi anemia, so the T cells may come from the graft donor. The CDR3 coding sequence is TGTGCCTGGAGCCCGACTGTTAAGTACAATGAGCAGTTCTTC. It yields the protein CAWSPTVKYNEQFF. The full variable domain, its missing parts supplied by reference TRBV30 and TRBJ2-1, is SQTIHQWPATLVQPVGSPLSLECTVEGTSNPNLYWYRQAAGRGLQLLFYSVGIGQISSEVPQNLSASRPQDRQFILSSKKLLLSDSGFYLCAWSPTVKYNEQFFGPGTRLTVL.